This entry concerns a single T cell receptor beta chain. The data originate from a study of T-cell memory formation after mild COVID-19. 5'RACE with constant-segment primers yielded barcoded, UMI-tagged TCR alpha and TCR beta cDNA libraries. TCRdb used MiXCR to reprocess the 5' RACE reads, holding one entry per CDR3 protein. The repertoire holds 350,000 to 400,000 distinct CDR3 sequences, with roughly 21% as singletons. The CDR3 contains 15 residues. The germline CDR1 and CDR2 sequences are LGHNT and FRNRAP. The V and J ends lost 5 bases and 9 bases respectively, with 20 bases between them. V gene TRBV12-5 combines with J gene TRBJ2-1, with D tentatively TRBD2 (6 bases). This TCR derives from an adult woman who had mild COVID-19 (a few samples of this study predate the infection). Cell type and time point are not known. Sequenced: PBMCs or a T cell subset sorted from them (not recorded which). CDR3 protein: CASGPRDVPRIEQFF. The CDR3 region has the DNA TGTGCTAGTGGTCCGCGGGACGTACCGCGAATTGAGCAGTTCTTC.